This is a list of T cell receptor beta chains from one sample in a study of OX40 agonist ivuxolimab in advanced cancers. Produced via immunoSEQ multiplex PCR; TCRdb's table is partial and in-frame only. The table shows around 26,000 clones, with around 85% occurring only once. Specimen: CD4+ or CD8+ T cells sorted from blood, collected in a trial of the OX40 agonist ivuxolimab. The receptors stem from an adult with an advanced solid tumor such as melanoma, head and neck, liver or kidney cancer. CDR3s include the opening cysteine and the closing phenylalanine or tryptophan. The D gene is left open where the match is weak. Some rows mark clone size as missing; the rest say once, few, many or name a class of expanded clone.

CDR3	DNA	J	V	D	size
CASSSGTGFLYEQYF	TGTGCCAGCAGCTCAGGGACAGGGTTCTTATACGAGCAGTACTTC	TRBJ2-7	TRBV7-9	TRBD1	once
CASRIRDRVPYEQYF	TGTGCCAGCAGGATCCGGGACAGAGTCCCCTACGAGCAGTACTTC	TRBJ2-7	TRBV2	TRBD1	-
CASSLGRGAYNEQFF	TGTGCCAGCAGCTTGGGCAGGGGGGCTTACAATGAGCAGTTCTTC	TRBJ2-1	TRBV7-8	-	-
CASSYSISGTYEQYF	TGTGCCAGCAGTTACTCTATTAGCGGGACCTACGAGCAGTACTTC	TRBJ2-7	TRBV6-5	TRBD2	-
CASSLQGAGYEQYF	TGTGCCAGCAGCCTGCAGGGGGCGGGCTACGAGCAGTACTTC	TRBJ2-7	TRBV6-1	TRBD1	-
CASSGPTGGNEKLFF	TGTGCCAGCAGCGGGCCGACAGGGGGAAATGAAAAACTGTTTTTT	TRBJ1-4	TRBV7-9	TRBD1	-
CSVGTGVYEQYF	TGCAGCGTCGGGACAGGGGTTTACGAGCAGTACTTC	TRBJ2-7	TRBV29-1	TRBD1	-
CASSIGGSLSTQYF	TGTGCCAGTAGTATAGGAGGTTCTCTAAGTACGCAGTATTTT	TRBJ2-3	TRBV19	-	-
CASGGLTYEQYF	TGTGCCAGCGGCGGGCTAACCTACGAGCAGTACTTC	TRBJ2-7	TRBV7-9	-	-
CASSGGPFYEQYF	TGTGCCAGCAGCGGGGGCCCATTCTACGAGCAGTACTTC	TRBJ2-7	TRBV7-6	-	-
CASRGTSGSEAFF	TGCGCCAGCAGAGGGACATCGGGTTCTGAAGCTTTCTTT	TRBJ1-1	TRBV4-1	-	-
CASSWDSSDTQYF	TGTGCCAGCTCATGGGACAGTTCAGATACGCAGTATTTT	TRBJ2-3	TRBV18	TRBD1	-
CASSVVWAGELFF	TGTGCCAGCAGCGTAGTCTGGGCCGGGGAGCTGTTTTTT	TRBJ2-2	TRBV9	-	-
CASSQEWGGNEQFF	TGTGCCAGCAGCCAGGAATGGGGGGGCAATGAGCAGTTCTTC	TRBJ2-1	TRBV4-2	TRBD2	-
CASSLRDGFNYGYTF	TGTGCCAGCAGTCTCCGGGACGGATTTAACTATGGCTACACCTTC	TRBJ1-2	TRBV6-6	-	-
CASSQEGGGRYTEAFF	TGTGCCAGCAGCCAAGAGGGTGGGGGCAGGTACACTGAAGCTTTCTTT	TRBJ1-1	TRBV4-2	-	-
CASSEEISSYNSPLHF	TGTGCCAGCAGTGAGGAGATCAGCTCCTATAATTCACCCCTCCACTTT	TRBJ1-6	TRBV6-1	-	-
CASSWGRGTFF	-	TRBJ1-1	TRBV5-1	-	-
CASSQALGHSKNIQYF	TGTGCCAGCAGCCAAGCCCTGGGACATAGCAAAAACATTCAGTACTTC	TRBJ2-4	TRBV14	-	-
CASSLLMGPTYEQYF	TGTGCCAGCAGTTTACTTATGGGACCTACCTACGAGCAGTACTTC	TRBJ2-7	TRBV27	-	-
CASSPGETQQPQHF	TGCGCCAGCAGCCCAGGGGAGACTCAGCAGCCCCAGCATTTT	TRBJ1-5	TRBV4-1	-	-
CAISDSGTAGNTIYF	TGTGCCATCAGTGACTCCGGGACCGCTGGAAACACCATATATTTT	TRBJ1-3	TRBV10-3	-	-
CASSFSGGAYEQYF	TGTGCCAGTAGTTTCTCGGGAGGGGCCTACGAGCAGTACTTC	TRBJ2-7	TRBV19	TRBD2	-
CASILAGGGMEQFF	TGCGCCAGCATTCTCGCGGGGGGGGGCATGGAGCAGTTCTTC	TRBJ2-1	TRBV10-2	TRBD2	-
CASSLEEGEVDEKLFF	TGTGCCAGCAGCTTAGAGGAGGGAGAAGTTGATGAAAAACTGTTTTTT	TRBJ1-4	TRBV7-9	-	-
CASSGQNQPQHF	TGTGCCAGCAGTGGACAGAATCAGCCCCAGCATTTT	TRBJ1-5	TRBV27	-	-
CASSPWVGSNEQFF	TGTGCCAGCAGCCCCTGGGTAGGCTCCAATGAGCAGTTCTTC	TRBJ2-1	TRBV28	-	-
CASRGTGISEKLFF	TGTGCCAGCAGGGGGACAGGGATAAGTGAAAAACTGTTTTTT	TRBJ1-4	TRBV2	TRBD1	-
CASSQGLTGGNTYEQYF	TGCGCCAGCAGCCAGGGTCTGACAGGGGGCAACACCTACGAGCAGTACTTC	TRBJ2-7	TRBV4-3	TRBD1	-
CAWTGAPLSGDGYTF	TGTGCCTGGACTGGGGCACCGTTGAGTGGCGATGGCTACACCTTC	TRBJ1-2	TRBV30	-	-
CASNHPGGLGELFF	TGTGCCAGTAATCACCCGGGAGGACTCGGGGAGCTGTTTTTT	TRBJ2-2	TRBV19	TRBD2	-
CAISVGQNTEAFF	TGTGCCATCAGTGTGGGACAGAACACTGAAGCTTTCTTT	TRBJ1-1	TRBV10-3	-	-
CASSYPGTGGTEAFF	TGTGCCAGCAGTTACCCAGGGACGGGGGGGACTGAAGCTTTCTTT	TRBJ1-1	TRBV6-5	-	-
CASSQGQASNQPQHF	TGTGCCAGCAGCCAGGGACAGGCGAGCAATCAGCCCCAGCATTTT	TRBJ1-5	TRBV5-5	TRBD1	medium-sized
CASSQLAGESLSYEQYF	TGTGCCAGCAGCCAACTAGCGGGAGAGAGCCTTTCCTACGAGCAGTACTTC	TRBJ2-7	TRBV7-9	TRBD2	-
CASSQDRRGFYGYTF	TGCGCCAGCAGCCAAGATAGGAGGGGGTTCTATGGCTACACCTTC	TRBJ1-2	TRBV4-3	-	-
CASSLTGGVEQYF	TGTGCCAGCAGTTTAACTGGGGGGGTGGAGCAGTACTTC	TRBJ2-7	TRBV27	TRBD2	-
CAASRDPRTTNEKLFF	TGTGCCGCAAGCCGTGACCCGAGGACAACTAATGAAAAACTGTTTTTT	TRBJ1-4	TRBV10-3	-	-
CASSLAAASTDTQYF	TGCGCCAGCAGCTTGGCAGCGGCTAGCACAGATACGCAGTATTTT	TRBJ2-3	TRBV5-1	-	-
CASSPQGGWYNEQFF	TGTGCCAGCAGTCCTCAGGGGGGATGGTACAATGAGCAGTTCTTC	TRBJ2-1	TRBV28	-	-
CSVDGGTTQYF	TGCAGCGTGGACGGGGGGACAACCCAGTACTTC	TRBJ2-5	TRBV29-1	-	-